Listed here are 23 T cell receptor beta chains from one sample, sequenced in a study of long-term antiretroviral therapy in people with HIV. Researchers report immunoSEQ v3.0 was run at survey level. Assay used: immunoSEQ multiplex PCR; TCRdb lists only in-frame clones, some missing. The data contain approximately 22,000 clones, more than 80% of them singletons. Material: unsorted PBMCs, obtained 0.5 years before starting antiretroviral therapy. The receptors shown here come from a middle-aged man with HIV.

The chain couples TRBV19 to TRBJ2-7, with TRBD2 as a possible D gene (5 bases). With 5 bases removed from V and 7 bases from J, the gap between germline ends came to 18 bases. This CDR3 contains 14 residues. CDR1 and CDR2 (germline): LNHDA, SQIVND (reference sequence). The CDR3 region is CASSPPGRVQEQYF. CDR3 bases: TGTGCCAGTAGTCCCCCGGGGAGAGTGCAGGAGCAGTACTTC.

The chain recombines TRBV4-3 with TRBJ2-5; D is perhaps TRBD1 or TRBD2 (6 bases each). Trimming cost V 4 bases and J 7 bases, with 22 bases left between them. The CDR3 has 16 amino acids. The germline V gene encodes CDR1 LGHNA and CDR2 YSLEER. In nucleotides, the CDR3 is TGCGCCAGCAGCCCTCAGCTTACAGGGACTCGTGGGACCCAGTACTTC. It encodes CASSPQLTGTRGTQYF.

The CDR3 nucleotides are TGTGCCAGCAGCTTAGCCCCCGGGCCCTACGAGCAGTACTTC. Translated, it gives CASSLAPGPYEQYF. The chain links TRBV11-2 to TRBJ2-7, with unresolved D. CDR1 is SGHAT and CDR2 is FQNNGV in the germline V gene. The CDR3 is made up of 14 amino acids. Trimming pared 1 base from V and 2 bases from J, leaving 9 bases between.

This chain connects TRBV5-4 to TRBJ2-2; 13 bases match TRBD2. The ends lost 4 bases at V and 5 bases at J; junction bases unmatched: 5. The CDR3 is 16 amino acids. Germline CDR1 reads SGHNT; CDR2 reads YYREEE (reference sequence). CDR3 sequence: CASSDGLAGVTGELFF. DNA for the CDR3: TGTGCCAGCAGCGACGGACTAGCGGGGGTAACCGGGGAGCTGTTTTTT.

This sequence joins TRBV10-2 and TRBJ1-3, with unresolved D. This CDR3 comprises 14 residues. CDR1 is WSHSY and CDR2 is SAAADI in the germline V gene. With 3 bases removed from V and 2 bases from J, the gap between germline ends came to 8 bases. The CDR3, as DNA: TGCGCCAGCAGTGAATGGGGTACTGGAAACACCATATATTTT. This sequence encodes CASSEWGTGNTIYF.

V and J are TRBV19 and TRBJ1-1, with D possibly TRBD1 on 5 matching bases. Germline V CDR1 and CDR2: LNHDA, SQIVND (reference sequence). V lost 0 bases and J 1 base, leaving 12 bases between the germline ends. The CDR3 has 16 amino acids. CDR3 in amino acids: CASSIDMRGRNTEAFF. The CDR3, as DNA: TGTGCCAGTAGTATAGATATGAGGGGAAGGAACACTGAAGCTTTCTTT. Based on the CDR3 plus reference TRBV19 and TRBJ1-1, the full variable domain is DGGITQSPKYLFRKEGQNVTLSCEQNLNHDAMYWYRQDPGQGLRLIYYSQIVNDFQKGDIAEGYSVSREKKESFPLTVTSAQKNPTAFYLCASSIDMRGRNTEAFFGQGTRLTVV.

The chain employs TRBV5-1 and TRBJ2-5; a possible D gene is TRBD1 (6 bases). V was trimmed by 4 bases and J by 5 bases, leaving 18 bases between them. The germline CDR1 and CDR2 sequences are SGHRS and YFSETQ. CDR3 length equals 15 residues. In DNA, the CDR3 is TGCGCCAGCAGCCCGGACAGCCCCCGTTACGAGACCCAGTACTTC. Translation: CASSPDSPRYETQYF.

V gene TRBV5-4 combines with J gene TRBJ2-3; D call uncertain. Germline-derived CDR1 and CDR2 are SGHNT and YYREEE (reference sequence). This CDR3 has 14 amino acids. Between the trimmed V and J ends, which lost 2 bases and 1 base, there was a span of 8 bases. The CDR3 DNA is TGTGCCAGCAGCTTCGAGCCGCGCACAGATACGCAGTATTTT. This codes for CASSFEPRTDTQYF.

This clone showed up just a few times. The V and J genes are TRBV7-8 and TRBJ2-5; 15 positions agree with TRBD2. V was clipped by 0 bases and J by 5 bases; unmatched bases: 1. Germline V gives CDR1 SGHVS, CDR2 FQNEAQ. The CDR3 length is 16 residues. CDR3 nucleotide sequence: TGTGCCAGCAGCTTAGCGGGGACTAGCGGGGGGGAGACCCAGTACTTC. Protein sequence: CASSLAGTSGGETQYF.

The rearrangement uses TRBV6-6 and TRBJ1-2, with D possibly being TRBD1 (5 bases). The V gene lost 2 bases and the J gene lost 5 bases, with 12 bases spanning the gap. Per the germline V gene, CDR1 is MNHNY and CDR2 is SVGAGI (reference sequence). The CDR3 extends over 14 amino acids. In DNA, the CDR3 is TGTGCCAGCAGTTACGGCGACAGAAGTTATGGCTACACCTTC. This gives the protein CASSYGDRSYGYTF.

The rearrangement uses TRBV7-2 and TRBJ2-4; 10 bases line up with TRBD1. The CDR3 has 15 residues. Germline V gene data show CDR1 as SGHTA and CDR2 as FQGNSA. V gave up 5 bases and J gave up 6 bases; unmatched junction bases: 7. The CDR3 DNA follows: TGTGCCAGCAGCCCCTCGACAGGGGGCAGAAACATTCAGTACTTC. Translation gives CASSPSTGGRNIQYF.

V is TRBV5-8 and J is TRBJ2-7, with 11 bases that match TRBD1. The CDR3 length is 20 residues. Germline V gene data show CDR1 as SGHTS and CDR2 as YDEGEE. J lost 4 bases, V lost 0 bases, and 18 bases had no gene match. The CDR3 spells CASSLANWTGGWWSPYEQYF. DNA for the CDR3: TGTGCCAGCAGCTTGGCCAATTGGACAGGGGGCTGGTGGAGCCCTTACGAGCAGTACTTC.

This clone was detected only once. The gene calls are TRBV10-2 and TRBJ2-5, with D tentatively TRBD1 (5 bases). The V end lost 2 bases, the J end lost 9 bases, and 13 bases lay between the germline ends. The CDR3 has 13 residues. The germline gives CDR1 WSHSY, CDR2 SAAADI. DNA for the CDR3: TGCGCCAGCAGTGAGCAGGAGCTAGGGGCCCAGTACTTC. Protein sequence: CASSEQELGAQYF.

V and J are TRBV19 and TRBJ1-6, with D perhaps TRBD1 (6 bases). This CDR3 is 15 amino acids long. Germline V gene data show CDR1 as LNHDA and CDR2 as SQIVND (reference sequence). Deletions cut 1 base from V and 6 bases from J, with 10 bases between. In nucleotides, the CDR3 is TGTGCCAGTAGTATAGGGCGGACAGCTAATTCACCCCTCCACTTT. This gives the protein CASSIGRTANSPLHF.

Judged by abundance, this clone is medium-sized. The chain employs TRBV27 and TRBJ1-3, with D perhaps TRBD1 (6 bases). Trimming shortened V by 0 bases and J by 1 base, and 10 bases separated the two germline ends. The CDR3 totals 16 residues. Looked up from germline, CDR1 is MNHEY and CDR2 is SMNVEV (reference sequence). The CDR3 DNA follows: TGTGCCAGCAGTTTATCCCCCAGGGGTTCTGGAAACACCATATATTTT. Its protein is CASSLSPRGSGNTIYF.

V is TRBV11-3 and J is TRBJ2-3; 8 bases are a match to TRBD1. V lost 0 bases and J lost 3; bases outside the gene matches: 5. The germline V gene encodes CDR1 SGHNT and CDR2 YENEEA. CDR3 length equals 16 residues. Written as DNA, the CDR3 is TGTGCCAGCAGCTTAGATGGCCAGGGGGCAACAGATACGCAGTATTTT. Protein sequence: CASSLDGQGATDTQYF.

The chain joins TRBV6-9 to TRBJ1-1; D not certain. Trimming removed 7 bases from V and 8 bases from J, with 17 bases in between. The germline gives CDR1 MNHGY, CDR2 SVAAGI. This CDR3 has 13 residues. In nucleotides, the CDR3 is TGTGCCAGCACCTCCGGGCACGGGAGGGAAGCTTTCTTT. Its protein product is CASTSGHGREAFF.

To note about this clone: At one of its ends the junction is not consistent with the germline gene, which may arise from a read error. The chain has TRBV5-1 and TRBJ1-2; no firm D call. This CDR3 region has 14 residues. The germline CDR1 and CDR2 sequences are SGHRS and YFSETQ. The CDR3: CASSLASTSYDYTF. CDR3 DNA sequence: TGCGCCAGCAGCTTGGCGAGTACCAGTTATGACTACACCTTC.

A few counts support this clone. The chain recombines TRBV7-2 with TRBJ2-1, with 10 bases fitting TRBD2. J gave up 1 base and V 10 bases, and 7 bases lay outside the gene matches. The CDR3 runs to 15 residues. Germline CDR1 is SGHTA and CDR2 is FQGNSA. CDR3 loop: CATQRGGLSYNEQFF. The CDR3 nucleotides are TGTGCCACACAGCGGGGGGGCTTATCCTACAATGAGCAGTTCTTC.

The chain carries TRBV4-2 and TRBJ1-1, with D perhaps matching TRBD1 (5 bases). Per the germline V gene, CDR1 is LGHNA and CDR2 is YNFKEQ. This CDR3 comprises 14 residues. The V gene lost 3 bases and the J gene lost 11 bases, with 19 bases spanning the gap. CDR3 coding DNA: TGTGCCAGCAGCCATCCGTGGGGGAGGGCCGGGGCTTTCTTT. Protein product: CASSHPWGRAGAFF.

J is TRBJ1-5 and V is TRBV27; D call uncertain. Germline CDR1 is MNHEY and CDR2 is SMNVEV (reference sequence). Trimming cost V 2 bases and J 4 bases, with 6 bases left between them. The CDR3 extends over 13 amino acids. The CDR3 DNA sequence: TGTGCCAGCAGTTTAATCCCGAATCAGCCCCAGCATTTT. Translation gives CASSLIPNQPQHF.

The chain couples TRBV5-6 to TRBJ2-7; unclear D gene. This CDR3 is built from 15 residues. Trimming stripped 1 base from V and 3 bases from J, with 14 bases between. In germline, CDR1 is SGHDT, CDR2 YYEEEE. CDR3 in DNA: TGTGCCAGCAGCTTGTGGGGATCAACCTACTACGAGCAGTACTTC. This codes for CASSLWGSTYYEQYF.

This clone has more than one count but fewer than ten. This chain joins TRBV30 and TRBJ1-2; 8 bases are shared with TRBD1. The germline V gene has CDR1 GTSNPN and CDR2 SVGIG (reference sequence). The CDR3 contains 14 residues. The V gene end was trimmed by 0 bases and the J gene end by 4 bases; junction bases not matched to a gene: 4. CDR3 sequence reads: CAWSVVDRAYGYTF. As DNA, the CDR3 is TGTGCCTGGAGTGTCGTGGACAGGGCCTATGGCTACACCTTC.